This T cell receptor (beta chain) was sequenced in a study of molecular identifiers for immune sequencing clone quantification. MiXCR was run by TCRdb on the PCR reads, yielding one entry per CDR3 protein. The profile shows about 320,000 distinct CDR3 sequences, 20% to 25% of them singletons. This clonotype appeared a few times. Compared with germline, one end of the junction differs, possibly owing to a read error. Germline V gene data show CDR1 as MDHEN and CDR2 as SYDVKM. CDR3 length: 16 residues. The J gene is TRBJ1-6, the V gene TRBV28, with 8 bases fitting TRBD1. Input material: naive CD8+ T cells from blood, with Jurkat cell RNA spiked in. As for subset: FACS-sorted CD8+CD4-CCR7+CD45RA+ naive T cells. This clonotype originated in a human donor in good health. Some libraries in this study had Jurkat cell RNA spiked in. For the CDR3, the DNA is TGTGCCAGCAGTTTATGGGGGACAGGAGATAATTCACTCCTCCACTTT. It specifies CASSLWGTGDNSLLHF.